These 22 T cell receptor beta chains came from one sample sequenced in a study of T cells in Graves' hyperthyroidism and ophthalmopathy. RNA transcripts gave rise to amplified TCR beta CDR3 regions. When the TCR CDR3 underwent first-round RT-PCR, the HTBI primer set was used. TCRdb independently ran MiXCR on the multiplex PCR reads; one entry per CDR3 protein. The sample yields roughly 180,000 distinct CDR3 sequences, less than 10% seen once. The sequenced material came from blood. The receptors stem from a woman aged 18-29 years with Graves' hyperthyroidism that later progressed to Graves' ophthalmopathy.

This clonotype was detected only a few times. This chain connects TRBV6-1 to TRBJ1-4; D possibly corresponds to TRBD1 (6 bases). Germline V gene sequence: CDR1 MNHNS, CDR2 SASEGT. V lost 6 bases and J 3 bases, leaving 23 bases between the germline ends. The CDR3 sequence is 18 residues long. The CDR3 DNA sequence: TGTGCCAGCAGACCCATATCAGGGGATTGGCTTTCTAATGAAAAACTGTTTTTT. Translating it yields CASRPISGDWLSNEKLFF.

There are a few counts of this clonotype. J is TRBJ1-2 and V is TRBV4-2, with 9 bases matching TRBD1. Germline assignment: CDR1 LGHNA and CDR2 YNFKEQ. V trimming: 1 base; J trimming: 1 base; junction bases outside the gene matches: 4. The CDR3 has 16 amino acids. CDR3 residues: CASSQVPGQGNYGYTF. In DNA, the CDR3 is TGTGCCAGCAGCCAAGTACCGGGACAGGGTAACTATGGCTACACCTTC.

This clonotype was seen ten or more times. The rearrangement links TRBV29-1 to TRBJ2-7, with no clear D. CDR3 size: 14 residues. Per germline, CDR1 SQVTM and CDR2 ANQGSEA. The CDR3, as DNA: TGCACCGACGTAGGTGAAGGACCTTCCTACGAGCAGTACTTC. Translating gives CTDVGEGPSYEQYF.

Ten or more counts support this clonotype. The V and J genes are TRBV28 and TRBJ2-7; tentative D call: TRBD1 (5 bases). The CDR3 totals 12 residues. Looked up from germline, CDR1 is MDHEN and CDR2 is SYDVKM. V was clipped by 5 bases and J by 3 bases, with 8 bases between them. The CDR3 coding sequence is TGTGCCAGCAGTCAGGGAAACTACGAGCAGTACTTC. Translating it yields CASSQGNYEQYF.

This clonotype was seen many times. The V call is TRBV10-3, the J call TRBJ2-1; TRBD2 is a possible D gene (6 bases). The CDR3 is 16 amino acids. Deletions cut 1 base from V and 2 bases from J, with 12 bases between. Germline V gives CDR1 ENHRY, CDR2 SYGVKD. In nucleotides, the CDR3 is TGTGCCATCAGTGAGTTAATACGGGGGACCTACAATGAGCAGTTCTTC. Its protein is CAISELIRGTYNEQFF.

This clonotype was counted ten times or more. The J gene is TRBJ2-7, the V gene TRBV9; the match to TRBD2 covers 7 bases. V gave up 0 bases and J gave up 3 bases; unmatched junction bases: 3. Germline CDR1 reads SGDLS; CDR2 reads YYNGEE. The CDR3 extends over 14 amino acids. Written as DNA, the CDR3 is TGTGCCAGCAGCGTAGCTAGCGGACACTACGAGCAGTACTTC. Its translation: CASSVASGHYEQYF.

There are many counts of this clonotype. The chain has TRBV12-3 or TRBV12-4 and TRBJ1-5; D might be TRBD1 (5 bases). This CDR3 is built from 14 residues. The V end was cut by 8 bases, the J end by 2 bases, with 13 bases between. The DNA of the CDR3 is TGTGCCAGCCGCCGAGAACAGGGCAATCAGCCCCAGCATTTT. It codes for CASRREQGNQPQHF.

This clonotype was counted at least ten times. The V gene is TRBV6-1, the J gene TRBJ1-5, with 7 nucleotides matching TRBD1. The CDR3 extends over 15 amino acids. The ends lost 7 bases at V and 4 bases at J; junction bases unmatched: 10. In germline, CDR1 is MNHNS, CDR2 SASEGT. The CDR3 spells CASKKDRVGNQPQHF. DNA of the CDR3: TGTGCCAGCAAGAAAGACAGGGTAGGAAATCAGCCCCAGCATTTT.

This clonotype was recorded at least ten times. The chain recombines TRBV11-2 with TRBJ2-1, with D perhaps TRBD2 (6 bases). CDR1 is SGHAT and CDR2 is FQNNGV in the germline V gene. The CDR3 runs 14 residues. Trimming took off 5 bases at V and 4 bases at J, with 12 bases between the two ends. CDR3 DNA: TGTGCCAGCAGCCCACTGCGGGGATACAATGAGCAGTTCTTC. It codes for CASSPLRGYNEQFF.

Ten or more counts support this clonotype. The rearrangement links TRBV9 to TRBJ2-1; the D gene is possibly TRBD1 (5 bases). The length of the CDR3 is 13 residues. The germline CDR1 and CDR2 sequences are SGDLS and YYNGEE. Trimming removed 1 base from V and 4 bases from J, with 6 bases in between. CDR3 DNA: TGTGCCAGCAGCGTACAGGGTTACAATGAGCAGTTCTTC. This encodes CASSVQGYNEQFF.

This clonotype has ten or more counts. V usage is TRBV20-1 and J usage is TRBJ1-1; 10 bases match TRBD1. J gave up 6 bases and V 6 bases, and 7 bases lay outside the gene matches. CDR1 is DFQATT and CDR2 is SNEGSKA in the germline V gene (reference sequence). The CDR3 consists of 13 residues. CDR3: CSATRQGAPEAFF. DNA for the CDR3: TGCAGTGCCACTAGACAGGGGGCCCCTGAAGCTTTCTTT.

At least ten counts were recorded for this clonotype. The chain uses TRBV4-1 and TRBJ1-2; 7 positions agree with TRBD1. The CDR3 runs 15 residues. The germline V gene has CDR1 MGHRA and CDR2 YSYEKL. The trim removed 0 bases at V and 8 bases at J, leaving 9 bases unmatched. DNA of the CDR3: TGCGCCAGCAGCCAAGATGAGGGGGCGCGTCGGGGCTACACCTTC. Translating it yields CASSQDEGARRGYTF.

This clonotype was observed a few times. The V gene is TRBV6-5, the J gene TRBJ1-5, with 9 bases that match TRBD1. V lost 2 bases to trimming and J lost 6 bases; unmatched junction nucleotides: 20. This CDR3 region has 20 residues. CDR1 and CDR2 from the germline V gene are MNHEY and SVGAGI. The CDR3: CASSYPGTGPVHPEIQPQHF. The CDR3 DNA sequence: TGTGCCAGCAGTTACCCCGGGACAGGGCCCGTCCATCCTGAAATTCAGCCCCAGCATTTT.

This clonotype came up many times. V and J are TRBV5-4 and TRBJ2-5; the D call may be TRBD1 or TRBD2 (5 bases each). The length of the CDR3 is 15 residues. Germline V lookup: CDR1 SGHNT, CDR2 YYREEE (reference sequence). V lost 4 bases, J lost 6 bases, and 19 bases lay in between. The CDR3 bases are TGTGCCAGCAGCGCGGACCAGGGAGTAAGGCAGACCCAGTACTTC. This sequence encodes CASSADQGVRQTQYF.

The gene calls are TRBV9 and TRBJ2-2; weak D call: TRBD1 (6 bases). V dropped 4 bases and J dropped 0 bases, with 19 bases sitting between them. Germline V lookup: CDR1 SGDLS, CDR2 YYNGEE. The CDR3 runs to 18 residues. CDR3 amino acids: CASSSSLGTLANTGELFF. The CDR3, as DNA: TGTGCCAGCAGCTCTAGTCTCGGGACACTAGCGAACACCGGGGAGCTGTTTTTT.

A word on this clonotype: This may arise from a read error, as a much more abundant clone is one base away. The CDR3 DNA is TGTGCCAGCAGCGTTAGCGGGGGGGACACCGGGGAGCCGTTTTTT. Translated: CASSVSGGDTGEPFF. J is TRBJ2-2 and V is TRBV9; 11 nucleotides line up with TRBD2. Germline CDR1 and CDR2: SGDLS and YYNGEE. The CDR3 length is 15 residues.

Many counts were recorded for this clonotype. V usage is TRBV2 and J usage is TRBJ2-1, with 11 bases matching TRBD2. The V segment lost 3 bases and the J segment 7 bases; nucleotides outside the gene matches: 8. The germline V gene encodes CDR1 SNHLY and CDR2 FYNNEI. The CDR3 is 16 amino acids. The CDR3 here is CASSDIAGGPGNEQFF. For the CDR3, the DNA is TGTGCCAGCAGTGATATAGCGGGGGGGCCGGGAAATGAGCAGTTCTTC.

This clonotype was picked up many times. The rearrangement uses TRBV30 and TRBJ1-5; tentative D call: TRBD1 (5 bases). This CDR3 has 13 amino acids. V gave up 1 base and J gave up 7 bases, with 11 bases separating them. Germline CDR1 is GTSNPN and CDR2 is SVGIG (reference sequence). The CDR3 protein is CAWSGGGKQPQHF. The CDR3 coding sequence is TGTGCCTGGAGTGGTGGGGGGAAACAGCCCCAGCATTTT.

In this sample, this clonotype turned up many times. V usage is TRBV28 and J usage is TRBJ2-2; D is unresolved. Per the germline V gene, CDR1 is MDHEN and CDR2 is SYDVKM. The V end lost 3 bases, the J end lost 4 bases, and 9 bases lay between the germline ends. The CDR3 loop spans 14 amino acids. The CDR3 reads CASSFVAATGELFF. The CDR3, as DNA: TGTGCCAGCAGTTTCGTCGCGGCCACCGGGGAGCTGTTTTTT.

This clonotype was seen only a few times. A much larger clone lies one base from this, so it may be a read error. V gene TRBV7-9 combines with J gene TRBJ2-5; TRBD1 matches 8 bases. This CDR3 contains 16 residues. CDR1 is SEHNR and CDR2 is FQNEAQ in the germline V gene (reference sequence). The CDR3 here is CASSLDTGGYQEAQYF. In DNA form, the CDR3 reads TGTGCCAGCAGCTTAGATACAGGGGGGTACCAAGAGGCCCAGTACTTC.

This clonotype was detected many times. The CDR3, as DNA: TGTGCCAGTAAAACAGGGTCGGGAATGGAGACCCAGTACTTC. It yields the protein CASKTGSGMETQYF. This chain connects TRBV19 to TRBJ2-5; TRBD1 is a possible D gene (6 bases). V was pared by 7 bases and J by 5 bases, with 17 bases between. Germline-derived CDR1 and CDR2 are LNHDA and SQIVND (reference sequence). The CDR3 runs 14 residues. The full variable domain, with the rest looked up from reference TRBV19 and TRBJ2-5, is DGGITQSPKYLFRKEGQNVTLSCEQNLNHDAMYWYRQDPGQGLRLIYYSQIVNDFQKGDIAEGYSVSREKKESFPLTVTSAQKNPTAFYLCASKTGSGMETQYFGPGTRLLVL.

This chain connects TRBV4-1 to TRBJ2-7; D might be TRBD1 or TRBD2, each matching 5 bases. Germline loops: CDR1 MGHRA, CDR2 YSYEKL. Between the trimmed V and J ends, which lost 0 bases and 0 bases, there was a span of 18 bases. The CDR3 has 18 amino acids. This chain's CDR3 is CASSQDRGPWGSSYEQYF. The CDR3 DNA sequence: TGCGCCAGCAGCCAAGATCGGGGCCCCTGGGGGAGCTCCTACGAGCAGTACTTC.